This section outlines one TCR beta chain sequence together with its context. The record originates from a study of glioma-infiltrating T cells after dendritic cell vaccination. Sequencing was performed with immunoSEQ multiplex PCR; in TCRdb, only in-frame clones are kept and a portion is missing. The sample has fewer than 100,000 clones, 86% seen once. The TCR sequence derives from a human donor with glioblastoma. Sequencing was performed on blood, taken before dendritic cell vaccination.

The CDR3 region is CASSITSGQLFYEQYF. The CDR3 nucleotides are TGTGCCAGTAGTATAACGTCGGGACAGCTTTTCTACGAGCAGTACTTC. The chain couples TRBV19 to TRBJ2-7; 7 positions match TRBD1. Germline V gene lookup returns CDR1 LNHDA and CDR2 SQIVND (reference sequence). The length of the CDR3 is 16 residues. V shed 2 bases, J shed 3 bases, and the junction held 10 bases outside the gene matches.